Included here is one TCR beta chain sequence, with context. Its antigen is unidentified. Combining a sample-barcoded 5' primer with a J-beta primer mix, a second PCR ran for about 7 to 11 cycles. Unique molecular identifiers of 12 random nucleotides labeled each cDNA. The yield of each sample was at least 3 million CDR3-containing paired-end reads. TCRdb re-called the 5' RACE reads through MiXCR, storing one row per CDR3 protein. Here the sample spans 600,000 to 1,000,000 distinct CDR3 sequences, 55% to 70% being singletons. This specimen belongs to a study of blood T cells in healthy people across ages. The J segment lost 0 bases and the V segment lost 5 bases, leaving 7 bases of the junction unmatched. The CDR3 is 15 amino acids. Germline V CDR1 and CDR2: DFQATT, SNEGSKA (reference sequence). Overall study results and limits: More naive CD4+ cells and higher diversity were found in long-lived than in aged donors.

The people who gave samples were healthy Caucasians from Russia, aged roughly 6 to 100. The specimen sequenced was blood. V and J are TRBV20-1 and TRBJ1-2, with 9 bases aligning to TRBD1. This clonotype was sampled from a man younger than 40 in good health. This CDR3 reads CSALDRGTSNYGYTF. The CDR3 DNA reads as TGCAGTGCTTTGGACAGGGGTACCTCTAACTATGGCTACACCTTC.